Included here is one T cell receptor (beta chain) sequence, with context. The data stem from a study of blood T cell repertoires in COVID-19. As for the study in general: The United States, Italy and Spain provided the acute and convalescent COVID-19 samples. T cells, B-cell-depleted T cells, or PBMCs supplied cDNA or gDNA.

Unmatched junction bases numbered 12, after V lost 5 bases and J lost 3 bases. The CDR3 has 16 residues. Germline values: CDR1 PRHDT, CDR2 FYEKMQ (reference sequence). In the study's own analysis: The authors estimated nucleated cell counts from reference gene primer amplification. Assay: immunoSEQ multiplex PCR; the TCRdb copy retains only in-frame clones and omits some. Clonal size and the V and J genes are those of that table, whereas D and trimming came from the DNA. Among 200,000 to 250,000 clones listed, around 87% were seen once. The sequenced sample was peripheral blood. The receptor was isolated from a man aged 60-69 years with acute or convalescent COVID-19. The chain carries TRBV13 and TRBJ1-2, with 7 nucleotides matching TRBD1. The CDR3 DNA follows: TGTGCCAGCAGCGGGCTTCTTGACAGGGTCGACTATGGCTACACCTTC. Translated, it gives CASSGLLDRVDYGYTF.